This T cell receptor (beta chain) was profiled in a study of Ad26.COV2.S vaccination and SARS-CoV-2 variants (dated by TCRdb to the early 2020s). General notes on the study: Vaccine-arm donors were drawn from COV1001, a multicentre, randomized, double-blind, placebo-controlled phase I-IIa trial of Ad26.COV2.S in healthy adults. The TCR-sequenced set comprised approximately 30 samples: 19 Ad26.COV2.S vaccine recipients, 5 placebo recipients and 8 SARS-CoV-2 convalescent individuals. Dosing of Ad26.COV2.S was intramuscular, at either 5x10^10 or 1x10^11 viral particles, delivered as one shot or as two shots spaced 56 days apart. The specificity and breadth of SARS-CoV-2-reactive T cell receptors after Ad26.COV2.S vaccination were assessed by TCRbeta repertoire sequencing. Participants in the trial were split at random into five groups of five each, receiving low-dose or high-dose Ad26.COV2.S once or twice, or else placebo on both occasions. Throughout the experiments and outcome assessment, investigators stayed blinded to trial group allocation. The study at large found these results: The authors noted that total T cell responses may have been underestimated by the TCR breadth and depth analyses. Substantial breadth of spike-specific CD8+ and CD4+ T cell responses was reported after vaccination. Spike-specific TCR breadth was higher in Ad26.COV2.S recipients than in placebo recipients (P = 0.0014). The study was not powered for comparison of responses between vaccine doses or regimens. Comparable non-spike TCR breadth was observed between vaccine and placebo recipients, consistent with only spike being contained in the vaccine.

TCRbeta CDR3 regions were sequenced with the immunoSEQ Assay. After extraction, genomic DNA underwent amplification by bias-controlled multiplex PCR, followed by high-throughput sequencing. On the study's bioinformatics: To quantify the absolute abundance of every unique TCRbeta CDR3 region, sequences were collapsed and filtered. T cell fraction was estimated by normalizing TCRbeta template counts to usable DNA, with usable DNA measured through amplification of reference genes found in all nucleated cells. Repertoire TCRs were annotated as SARS-CoV-2-specific when V gene, CDR3 amino acid sequence and J gene were exactly matched to a known reactive TCR set. The reference SARS-CoV-2 TCR set came from MIRA and was filtered for enrichment in COVID-19-positive ImmuneCODE repertoires, removing public or cross-reactive TCRs. Using the MIRA antigens, annotated TCRs were further analysed by specific ORF or by position within an ORF. Depth was the summed frequency of annotated unique rearrangements, while breadth was defined as annotated unique rearrangements over total unique productive rearrangements. TCR breadth was compared between groups using two-sided Wilcoxon rank-sum tests. In its TCRdb copy, this immuneACCESS table keeps in-frame sequences only and misses some clones. Where compared with another copy, unresolved V genes explain less than half of these, and the others have no known cause. V and J calls and clone size come straight from that table; D and trimming were deduced from the DNA. This sample lists 300,000 to 350,000 clones; 85% to 90% were detected once. Of the sample, around 5.5% falls within the top ten clones.

The CDR3 holds 12 amino acids from the cysteine to the phenylalanine. This entry keeps only the CDR3 DNA: 36 bases, framed from base 1. V gives up 5 bases and J gives up 11 bases, and the segment between their germline ends measures 15 bases. CDR1 and CDR2 are read off the germline V gene as SGHTA and FQGNSA. The label giving this sample's treatment or condition can be read as: about 20 received Ad26.COV2.S at low or high dose, single or two shots; several received placebo; per-sample allocation not given. Repertoires of vaccine and placebo recipients were sequenced from samples collected on day 63 after the first injection. Between 29 July and 7 August 2020, Cohort 1b enrolled around 25 adults aged 18-55 years at one site in Boston, USA. Ad26.COV2.S was a replication-incompetent adenovirus type 26 vector that expressed a prefusion-stabilized SARS-CoV-2 spike protein derived from the original Wuhan strain.

As regards this clone: No antigen is known for it. One base away there is no much larger clone; base qualities are not given.

The input for sequencing was peripheral blood, taken in a trial of Ad26.COV2.S vaccine versus placebo. The origin of this receptor is a person between 18 and 65 years old who received the Ad26.COV2.S COVID-19 vaccine or a placebo. The sequence is built from TRBV7-2 and TRBJ1-1; D gene: possibly TRBD1, on 6 matching bases. The sequenced DNA: TGTGCCAGCAGCAAAACCAGGACAGAGGCTTTCTTT. Its protein reads: CASSKTRTEAFF.